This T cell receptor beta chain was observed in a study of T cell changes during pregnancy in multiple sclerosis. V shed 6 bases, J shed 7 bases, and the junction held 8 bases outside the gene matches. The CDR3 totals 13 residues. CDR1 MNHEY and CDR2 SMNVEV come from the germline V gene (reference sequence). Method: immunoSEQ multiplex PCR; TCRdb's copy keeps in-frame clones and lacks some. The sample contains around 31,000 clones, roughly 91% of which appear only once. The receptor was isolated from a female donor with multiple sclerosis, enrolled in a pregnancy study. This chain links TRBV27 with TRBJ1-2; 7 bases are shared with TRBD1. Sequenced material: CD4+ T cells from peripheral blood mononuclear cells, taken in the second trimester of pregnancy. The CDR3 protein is CASRRQGGSGYTF. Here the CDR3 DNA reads TGTGCCAGCAGGAGACAGGGCGGAAGTGGCTACACCTTC.